Listed below are T cell receptor beta chains from one sample, sequenced in a study of blood T cell repertoires in COVID-19. Sequencing used immunoSEQ multiplex PCR; TCRdb keeps in-frame clones, though not all of them. This sample has just over 150,000 clones, with 70% to 85% found just once. The sequencing sample was made of peripheral blood. All receptors derive from a woman aged 80 or over with acute or convalescent COVID-19. The CDR3 runs from the conserved cysteine through the conserved F or W. Fields, in order: D gene, clone size, J gene, V gene, CDR3 protein, CDR3 DNA. A D gene is named only where the DNA matches it firmly. A row's size may be missing; if present it is once, few, many or a size class.

TRBD2	-	TRBJ2-3	TRBV27	CASSGRASPGTAQYF	TGTGCCAGTAGCGGGAGGGCCTCCCCGGGTACTGCGCAGTATTTT
TRBD1	-	TRBJ1-6	TRBV5-1	CASSFLQGANSPLHF	TGCGCCAGCAGCTTCTTACAGGGGGCTAATTCACCCCTCCACTTT
TRBD1	few	TRBJ1-1	TRBV6-5	CASTSSWTGNTEAFF	TGTGCCAGTACCTCTTCTTGGACAGGGAACACTGAAGCTTTCTTT
TRBD2	once	TRBJ2-7	TRBV4-3	CASSHPTSGRRSEQYF	TGCGCCAGCAGCCACCCGACTAGCGGGAGGAGGAGCGAGCAGTACTTC
TRBD1	-	TRBJ1-2	TRBV11-2	CASSPGQGSGYTF	TGTGCCAGCAGCCCGGGACAGGGAAGTGGCTACACCTTC
TRBD1	-	TRBJ1-1	TRBV6-5	CASSLTGGADTEAFF	TGTGCCAGCAGTCTGACAGGGGGCGCGGACACTGAAGCTTTCTTT
-	-	TRBJ2-2	TRBV7-8	CASRPGVLVWAGELFF	TGTGCCAGCAGACCAGGGGTCCTCGTATGGGCCGGGGAGCTGTTTTTT
-	many	TRBJ2-5	TRBV7-9	CASSPTGYQETQYF	TGTGCCAGCAGCCCAACAGGGTACCAAGAGACCCAGTACTTC
-	-	TRBJ2-7	TRBV2	CASSETRYEQYF	TGTGCCAGCAGTGAGACTCGCTACGAGCAGTACTTC
TRBD1	-	TRBJ2-1	TRBV7-9	CASSLDGTGLGNEQFF	TGTGCCAGCAGCTTAGATGGGACAGGGTTAGGGAATGAGCAGTTCTTC
-	-	TRBJ2-1	TRBV25-1	CASSKAGVASYNEQFF	TGTGCCAGCAGTAAGGCAGGGGTAGCTTCCTACAATGAGCAGTTCTTC
TRBD2	-	TRBJ2-7	TRBV9	CASSVGVAGWNGEQYF	TGTGCCAGCAGCGTAGGGGTAGCGGGATGGAACGGCGAGCAGTACTTC
-	-	TRBJ1-3	TRBV6-1	CASSESAGNTIYF	TGTGCCAGCAGTGAATCGGCTGGAAACACCATATATTTT
TRBD1	-	TRBJ1-6	TRBV19	CASSIMGQGILHF	TGTGCCAGTAGTATCATGGGACAGGGGATCCTCCACTTT
TRBD1	-	TRBJ2-6	TRBV5-5	CASSTGTGAAGANVLTF	TGTGCCAGCAGCACAGGGACAGGGGCTGCTGGGGCCAACGTCCTGACTTTC
TRBD2	-	TRBJ2-1	TRBV7-2	CASSLPGTSGSSSYNEQFF	TGTGCCAGCAGTCTACCCGGGACTAGCGGGAGCAGTTCTTACAATGAGCAGTTCTTC
TRBD1	-	TRBJ2-7	TRBV7-9	CASSSDRDRGSHEQYF	TGTGCCAGCAGCTCGGACCGGGACAGGGGCTCCCACGAGCAGTACTTC
TRBD1	-	TRBJ1-1	TRBV3-1/TRBV3-2	CASSQWTGMNTEAFF	TGTGCCAGCAGCCAATGGACAGGGATGAACACTGAAGCTTTCTTT
TRBD1	-	TRBJ1-5	TRBV10-3	CAISENRGGQDQPQHF	TGTGCCATCAGTGAAAACAGAGGGGGACAGGATCAGCCCCAGCATTTT
TRBD1	-	TRBJ2-3	TRBV27	CASSLKGTVNTDTQYF	TGTGCCAGCAGTTTAAAGGGGACAGTTAACACAGATACGCAGTATTTT
-	once	TRBJ2-7	TRBV5-4	CASSLFSGVSYEQYF	TGTGCCAGCAGCTTGTTTTCAGGGGTTTCCTACGAGCAGTACTTC
TRBD2	-	TRBJ2-3	TRBV7-2	CAMVTSGFTDTQYF	TGTGCCATGGTGACTAGCGGTTTCACAGATACGCAGTATTTT
-	-	TRBJ1-3	TRBV30	CAWRGDTHSGNTIYF	TGTGCCTGGAGGGGGGACACTCACTCTGGAAACACCATATATTTT
TRBD1	-	TRBJ1-3	TRBV19	CASRQGEAGNTIYF	TGTGCCAGTCGTCAGGGGGAAGCTGGAAACACCATATATTTT
-	-	TRBJ2-1	TRBV15	CATSRGGGTIKMKQFF	TGTGCCACCAGCAGAGGCGGCGGGACCATTAAAATGAAGCAGTTCTTC
-	-	TRBJ1-1	TRBV25-1	CASSEGQYLTAFF	TGTGCCAGCAGTGAGGGGCAGTACCTTACGGCTTTCTTT
-	-	TRBJ2-5	TRBV4-3	CASSQDYRAQGGQETQYF	TGCGCCAGCAGCCAAGATTATAGGGCGCAGGGAGGCCAAGAGACCCAGTACTTC
TRBD2	-	TRBJ2-3	TRBV7-2	CASSLGLADTDTQYF	TGTGCCAGCAGTTTGGGACTAGCGGACACAGATACGCAGTATTTT
TRBD2	-	TRBJ2-7	TRBV2	CASRYAGTSGTYEQYF	TGTGCCAGCAGATACGCCGGGACTAGCGGAACCTACGAGCAGTACTTC
-	-	TRBJ2-1	TRBV29-1	CSALALSMFF	TGCAGCGCCCTAGCCCTGAGTATGTTCTTC
TRBD1	-	TRBJ1-1	TRBV19	CASRSWTGDLIRAEAFF	TGTGCCAGTAGATCTTGGACAGGGGACCTAATTCGGGCTGAAGCTTTCTTT
-	-	TRBJ2-3	TRBV2	CASKDGGTDTQYF	TGTGCCAGCAAGGACGGGGGCACAGATACGCAGTATTTT
-	-	TRBJ2-6	TRBV11-2	CASSLGGRASGANVLTF	TGTGCCAGCAGCTTGGGAGGTAGGGCCTCTGGGGCCAACGTCCTGACTTTC
TRBD2	-	TRBJ2-7	TRBV7-2	CATASGRWNEQYF	TGTGCCACCGCTAGCGGGAGGTGGAACGAGCAGTACTTC
-	few	TRBJ2-7	TRBV29-1	CSVRVTSYEQYF	TGCAGCGTCCGGGTAACTTCCTACGAGCAGTACTTC
-	once	TRBJ1-2	TRBV6-5	CASSYRFNYGYTF	TGTGCCAGCAGTTACCGTTTCAACTATGGCTACACCTTC
-	-	TRBJ1-1	TRBV6-1	CASSEGRAPRGRAFF	TGTGCCAGCAGTGAAGGGAGGGCCCCTCGCGGAAGAGCTTTCTTT
TRBD1	-	TRBJ1-1	TRBV2	CASRASGGTEAFF	TGTGCCAGCCGTGCGTCAGGGGGCACTGAAGCTTTCTTT
TRBD2	-	TRBJ2-1	TRBV7-2	CASSLRAGVYNEQFF	TGTGCCAGCAGCTTACGTGCGGGAGTTTACAATGAGCAGTTCTTC
TRBD2	-	TRBJ2-1	TRBV25-1	CASSGGGLAGSEQFF	TGTGCCAGCAGTGGAGGCGGACTAGCGGGATCTGAGCAGTTCTTC
TRBD2	-	TRBJ2-1	TRBV6-4	CASSDSRTSGRLGGEQFF	TGTGCCAGCAGTGACTCCCGGACTAGCGGGAGATTGGGCGGTGAGCAGTTCTTC
-	-	TRBJ1-1	TRBV11-2	CASSLDTTGNTEAFF	TGTGCCAGCAGCTTAGATACTACTGGGAACACTGAAGCTTTCTTT
TRBD1	-	TRBJ1-3	TRBV28	CASSPLRGPLSGNTIYF	TGTGCCAGCAGTCCCCTCAGGGGGCCCCTCTCTGGAAACACCATATATTTT
-	-	TRBJ2-5	TRBV5-4	CASNLADAKTQYF	TGTGCCAGCAATTTAGCTGACGCGAAGACCCAGTACTTC
-	-	TRBJ2-7	TRBV2	CASSEAPGNEYF	TGTGCCAGCAGTGAAGCGCCAGGAAATGAGTACTTC
TRBD2	-	TRBJ2-2	TRBV5-6	CASSLVLAGDTGELFF	TGTGCCAGCAGCTTGGTGCTAGCGGGAGACACCGGGGAGCTGTTTTTT
TRBD1	few	TRBJ1-5	TRBV12-5	CASGWDRGQPQHF	TGTGCTAGTGGTTGGGACAGGGGTCAGCCCCAGCATTTT
TRBD2	once	TRBJ2-4	TRBV2	CASSRGSEAKNIQYF	TGTGCCAGCAGCCGCGGGAGTGAAGCCAAAAACATTCAGTACTTC
-	-	TRBJ1-1	TRBV2	CASRAEQGSNTEAFF	TGTGCCAGCAGAGCCGAACAGGGATCGAACACTGAAGCTTTCTTT
-	once	TRBJ2-7	TRBV20-1	CSASQGPAGNEQYF	TGCAGTGCGAGTCAGGGCCCCGCGGGGAACGAGCAGTACTTC
TRBD1	-	TRBJ1-1	TRBV2	CASSVRGGAGTEAFF	TGTGCCAGCAGTGTAAGAGGGGGCGCGGGCACTGAAGCTTTCTTT
-	-	TRBJ2-7	TRBV29-1	CSVETGSSYEQYF	TGCAGCGTGGAAACAGGGAGTTCTTACGAGCAGTACTTC
TRBD1	-	TRBJ2-2	TRBV9	CASSVDTGVEELFF	TGTGCCAGCAGCGTAGATACAGGGGTTGAGGAGCTGTTTTTT
-	-	TRBJ2-7	TRBV2	CASSAGILLTYEQYF	TGTGCCAGCAGTGCCGGGATCCTCTTAACCTACGAGCAGTACTTC
TRBD1	-	TRBJ2-7	TRBV5-1	CASSTDRAYEQYF	TGCGCCAGCAGCACCGACAGGGCTTACGAGCAGTACTTC
TRBD2	-	TRBJ2-1	TRBV6-2/TRBV6-3	CASSLTSGSVYNEQFF	TGTGCCAGCAGCCTGACTAGCGGGAGTGTATACAATGAGCAGTTCTTC
TRBD2	-	TRBJ2-1	TRBV9	CASSVASGAYNEQFF	TGTGCCAGCAGCGTAGCCAGCGGGGCCTACAATGAGCAGTTCTTC
TRBD1	-	TRBJ1-2	TRBV29-1	CSVEGIGGQGGFNYGYTF	TGCAGCGTTGAAGGGATCGGGGGACAGGGGGGATTTAACTATGGCTACACCTTC
-	-	TRBJ2-3	TRBV2	CASSQEIDTQYF	TGTGCCAGCAGCCAAGAGATAGATACGCAGTATTTT